The TCR beta chain described here comes from a study of quantifying T cell responses using KT2 cells. Study context: TCR alpha and beta constant-region primers primed reverse transcription of RNA. A predetermined fluorescence threshold ended the second PCR, run as a qPCR.

Findings and limits, study-wide: Very high KT2 spike-in numbers caused saturation in KT2 sequence detection.

As regards this clonotype: Its specificity is unknown.

A single-stranded UMI oligo with SP2 sequence was ligated to cDNA 3' ends. An equimolar mix of RC1.1 and RC1.2 primed the beta chain across TRBC1 and TRBC2. TCRdb re-derived calls from the UMI-ligation and nested PCR reads in MiXCR, one entry per CDR3 protein. The sample holds 60,000 or so distinct CDR3 sequences; approximately 13% are singletons and the top ten take around 9.9%. The germline CDR1 and CDR2 sequences are SNHLY and FYNNEI. The CDR3 length is 13 residues. V lost 6 bases and J lost 6, with 12 bases in between. The source is a human donor. Specimen: PBMCs spiked with cells of the T cell clone KT2. The chain uses TRBV2 and TRBJ2-1, with a possible D match to TRBD2 (6 bases). The CDR3 is CASRGLSLNEQFF. The DNA of the CDR3 is TGTGCCAGCAGGGGACTTTCCCTCAATGAGCAGTTCTTC. Full variable domain (rest looked up from reference TRBV2 and TRBJ2-1): EPEVTQTPSHQVTQMGQEVILRCVPISNHLYFYWYRQILGQKVEFLVSFYNNEISEKSEIFDDQFSVERPDGSNFTLKIRSTKLEDSAMYFCASRGLSLNEQFFGPGTRLTVL.